Following are 13 T cell receptor beta chains from one sample sequenced in a study of glioma-infiltrating T cells after dendritic cell vaccination. TCRdb's table, derived via immunoSEQ multiplex PCR, lists solely in-frame clones and lacks some. The sample holds approximately 90,000 clones, about 84% seen once. The source material was blood, sampled before dendritic cell vaccination. The receptors come from a human donor with glioblastoma.

The chain uses TRBV19 and TRBJ2-7; TRBD2 aligns across 9 bases. J lost 6 bases, V lost 5 bases, and 14 bases had no gene match. The CDR3 runs 16 residues. Per the germline V gene, CDR1 is LNHDA and CDR2 is SQIVND (reference sequence). In DNA form, the CDR3 reads TGTGCCAGTAGTCTAACCGGAGCGGGAGGACTCGGCGAGCAGTACTTC. It codes for CASSLTGAGGLGEQYF.

The CDR3 nucleotides are TGTGCCAGCAGCCAAGTCACAGGGGGCAGCGACAATGAGCAGTTCTTC. Translated: CASSQVTGGSDNEQFF. V gene TRBV4-2 combines with J gene TRBJ2-1, with TRBD1 identical over 9 bases. CDR1 LGHNA and CDR2 YNFKEQ come from the germline V gene. Losses at the gene ends were 1 base for V and 5 bases for J; bases not matched to a gene: 6. CDR3 length: 16 residues.

The CDR3 reads CASRGYSGSYEQYF. The CDR3 DNA sequence: TGTGCCAGCAGGGGGTATAGCGGCTCCTACGAGCAGTACTTC. This rearrangement joins TRBV27 to TRBJ2-7, with D maybe TRBD2 (6 bases). The CDR3 spans 14 residues. CDR1 is MNHEY and CDR2 is SMNVEV in the germline V gene (reference sequence). Trimming removed 6 bases from V and 0 bases from J, with 12 bases in between.

The rearrangement uses TRBV6-5 and TRBJ1-3; possible D gene TRBD1, 5 bases. V dropped 10 bases and J dropped 2 bases, with 12 bases sitting between them. CDR1 and CDR2 (germline): MNHEY, SVGAGI. The CDR3 is 13 residues long. CDR3: CATTRQPGNTIYF. In nucleotides, the CDR3 is TGTGCCACCACTCGACAGCCTGGAAACACCATATATTTT.

The chain has TRBV6-5 and TRBJ2-3; TRBD2 is a possible D gene (7 bases). V shed 8 bases and J shed 6 bases, with 18 bases lying between them. From germline, CDR1 is MNHEY and CDR2 SVGAGI. The CDR3 is 14 residues long. CDR3 sequence reads: CASGGEQTGDTQYF. CDR3 sequence (DNA): TGTGCCAGCGGGGGGGAACAGACAGGCGATACGCAGTATTTT.

The rearrangement joins TRBV7-3 to TRBJ2-1; 7 bases line up with TRBD2. CDR1 is SGHTA, CDR2 FQGTGA, per germline. Unmatched junction bases numbered 11, after V lost 4 bases and J lost 8 bases. This CDR3 comprises 15 residues. CDR3 sequence: CASSWVGREFDEQFF. The CDR3 nucleotides read TGTGCCAGCAGCTGGGTGGGGCGGGAGTTCGATGAGCAGTTCTTC.

The CDR3 nucleotides read TGTGCCAGCAGTCTTACAGGGGCGACTGAAGCTTTCTTT. Amino acids: CASSLTGATEAFF. This rearrangement joins TRBV7-3 to TRBJ1-1, with TRBD1 matching over 7 bases. The length of the CDR3 is 13 residues. Germline trimming cut 6 bases from V and 5 bases from J; bases unmatched to any gene: 6. Germline V CDR1 and CDR2: SGHTA, FQGTGA.

This clone appeared once. The chain joins TRBV5-6 to TRBJ2-7; 7 positions agree with TRBD1. CDR3 length: 14 residues. The V gene end was trimmed by 4 bases and the J gene end by 10 bases; junction bases not matched to a gene: 14. The germline V gene encodes CDR1 SGHDT and CDR2 YYEEEE. CDR3 in amino acids: CASSLAPYRGRQYF. The CDR3 DNA reads as TGTGCCAGCAGCCTGGCCCCTTACAGGGGCCGCCAGTACTTC.

Note on this clone: Compared with germline, one end of the junction differs, possibly owing to a read error. The gene calls are TRBV7-7 and TRBJ2-3, with TRBD2 matching 7 bases. Germline CDR1 SSHAT, CDR2 FNYEAQ (reference sequence). This CDR3 region has 14 residues. Written as DNA, the CDR3 is TGTGCTAGCAGCTATAGCGGGAGCACAGATACGCAGTATTTT. Its protein product is CASSYSGSTDTQYF.

The chain joins TRBV5-1 to TRBJ2-2; no clear D gene. Trimming shortened V by 0 bases and J by 4 bases, and 13 bases separated the two germline ends. Germline CDR1 and CDR2: SGHRS and YFSETQ. This CDR3 is built from 16 residues. The CDR3 DNA sequence: TGCGCCAGCAGCTTGGGGGCCAAAGGTGGCACCGGGGAGCTGTTTTTT. Protein: CASSLGAKGGTGELFF.

V usage is TRBV6-1 and J usage is TRBJ1-2; D unresolved. In germline, CDR1 is MNHNS, CDR2 SASEGT. V gave up 6 bases and J gave up 8 bases, with 16 bases separating them. This CDR3 comprises 13 residues. The CDR3 nucleotides read TGTGCCAGCAGAGGGTACAGCTCGGGGGGCTACACCTTC. Translation: CASRGYSSGGYTF.

This rearrangement joins TRBV9 to TRBJ2-3, with 10 bases identical to TRBD2. Unmatched junction bases numbered 4, after V lost 0 bases and J lost 9 bases. This CDR3 region has 14 residues. The germline V gene encodes CDR1 SGDLS and CDR2 YYNGEE. CDR3 region: CASSVVASGRTQYF. Written as DNA, the CDR3 is TGTGCCAGCAGCGTAGTGGCTAGCGGGAGAACGCAGTATTTT.

The CDR3 DNA sequence: TGTGCCAGCAGTGAATCTAGGGGACTCGCACGGATAACTAATGAAAAACTGTTTTTT. This encodes CASSESRGLARITNEKLFF. This rearrangement joins TRBV6-1 to TRBJ1-4; tentatively, D is TRBD1 (5 bases). Germline assignment: CDR1 MNHNS and CDR2 SASEGT. Trimming removed 2 bases from V and 1 base from J, with 20 bases in between. The CDR3 loop spans 19 amino acids.